The clone carrying this T cell receptor (beta chain) was found many times. Its target is not known. These data belong to a study of blood T cells in healthy people across ages. Study findings and constraints: Naive CD4+ cells and diversity were both higher in long-lived donors than in aged donors.

Germline values: CDR1 SQVTM, CDR2 ANQGSEA. The CDR3 has 14 amino acids. The germline V and J ends were trimmed by 6 bases and 0 bases, with 12 bases remaining between them. Combining a sample-barcoded 5' primer with a J-beta primer mix, a second PCR ran for 7 to 11 cycles. All cDNA molecules were each tagged by a template-switch adaptor with 12 random nucleotides. TCRdb re-derived calls from the 5' RACE reads in MiXCR, one entry per CDR3 protein. The sample contains over 1,500,000 distinct CDR3 sequences, approximately 39% of which appear only once. The specimen sequenced was blood. The gene calls are TRBV29-1 and TRBJ2-1; no definite D call. This TCR was sampled from a human donor in good health. CDR3 amino acids: CSVGQASSYNEQFF. The CDR3 DNA reads TGCAGCGTGGGCCAGGCGAGCTCCTACAATGAGCAGTTCTTC.